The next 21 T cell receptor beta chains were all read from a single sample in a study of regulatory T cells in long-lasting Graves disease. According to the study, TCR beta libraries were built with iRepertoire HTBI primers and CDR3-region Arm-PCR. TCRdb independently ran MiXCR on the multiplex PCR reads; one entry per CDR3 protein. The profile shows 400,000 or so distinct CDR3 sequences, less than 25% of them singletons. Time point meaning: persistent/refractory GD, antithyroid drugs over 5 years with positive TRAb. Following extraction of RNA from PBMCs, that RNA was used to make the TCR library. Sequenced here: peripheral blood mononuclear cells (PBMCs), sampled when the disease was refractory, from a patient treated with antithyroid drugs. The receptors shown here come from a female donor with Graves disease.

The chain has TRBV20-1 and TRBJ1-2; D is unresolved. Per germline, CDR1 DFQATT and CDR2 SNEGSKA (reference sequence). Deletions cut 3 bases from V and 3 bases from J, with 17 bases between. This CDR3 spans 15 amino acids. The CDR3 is CSASLPQQAYYGYTF. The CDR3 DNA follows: TGCAGTGCTAGTCTCCCACAACAAGCTTACTATGGCTACACCTTC.

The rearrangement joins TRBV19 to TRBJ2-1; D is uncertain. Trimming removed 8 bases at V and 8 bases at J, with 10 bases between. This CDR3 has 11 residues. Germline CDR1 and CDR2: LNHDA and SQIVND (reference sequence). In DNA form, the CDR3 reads TGTGCCAGTGGTGTATTGGATGAGCAGTTCTTC. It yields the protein CASGVLDEQFF.

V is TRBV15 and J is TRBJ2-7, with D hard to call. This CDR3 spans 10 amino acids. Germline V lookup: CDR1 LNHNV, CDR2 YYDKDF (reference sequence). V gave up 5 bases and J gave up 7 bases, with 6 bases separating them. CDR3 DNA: TGTGCCACCAGCTCGGAGGAGCAGTACTTC. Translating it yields CATSSEEQYF.

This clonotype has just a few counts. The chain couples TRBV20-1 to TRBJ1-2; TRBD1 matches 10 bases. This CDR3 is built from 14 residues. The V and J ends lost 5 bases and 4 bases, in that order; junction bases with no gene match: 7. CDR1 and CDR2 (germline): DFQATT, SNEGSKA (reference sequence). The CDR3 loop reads CSARQGARGYGYTF. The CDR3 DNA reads TGCAGTGCTCGACAGGGGGCTCGTGGCTATGGCTACACCTTC.

In DNA form, the CDR3 reads TGTGCCAGCAGCTTAGGGGTGGAAAGAGGAGGGTTCTCGGGAGCCAACGTCCTGACTTTC. Translated: CASSLGVERGGFSGANVLTF. The chain links TRBV11-2 to TRBJ2-6; a weak D match, TRBD2 (6 bases). V gave up 1 base and J gave up 7 bases, with 26 bases separating them. The CDR3 covers 20 residues. Germline CDR1 reads SGHAT; CDR2 reads FQNNGV.

CDR3 sequence (DNA): TGTGCCAGCACGTCCCTCGGGCGTCGAATCTACGAGCAGTACTTC. Protein product: CASTSLGRRIYEQYF. This chain uses TRBV12-3 or TRBV12-4 with TRBJ2-7; no reliable D call. The CDR3 is made up of 15 amino acids. Trimming cost V 7 bases and J 3 bases, with 19 bases left between them.

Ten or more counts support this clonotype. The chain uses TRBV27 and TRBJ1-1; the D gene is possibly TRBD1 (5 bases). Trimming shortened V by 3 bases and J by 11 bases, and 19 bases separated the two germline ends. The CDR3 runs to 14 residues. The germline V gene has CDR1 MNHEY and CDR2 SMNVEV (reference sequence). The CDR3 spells CASSFRSGSQGAFF. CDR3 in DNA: TGTGCCAGCAGTTTCCGGTCAGGGTCTCAGGGCGCTTTCTTT.

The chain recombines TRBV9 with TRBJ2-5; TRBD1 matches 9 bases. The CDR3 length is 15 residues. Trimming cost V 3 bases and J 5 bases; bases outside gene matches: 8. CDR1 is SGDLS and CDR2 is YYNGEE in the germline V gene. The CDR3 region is CASSGIGQGRETQYF. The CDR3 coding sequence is TGTGCCAGCAGCGGGATCGGACAGGGGAGGGAGACCCAGTACTTC.

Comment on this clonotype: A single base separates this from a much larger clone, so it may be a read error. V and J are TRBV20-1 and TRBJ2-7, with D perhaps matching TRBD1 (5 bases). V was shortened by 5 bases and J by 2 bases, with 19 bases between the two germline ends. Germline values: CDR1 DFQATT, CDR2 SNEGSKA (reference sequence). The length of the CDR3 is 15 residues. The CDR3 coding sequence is TGCAGTGCTGGACAAAACAGCCTGACAACCTACGAGCAGTACTTC. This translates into CSAGQNSLTTYEQYF.

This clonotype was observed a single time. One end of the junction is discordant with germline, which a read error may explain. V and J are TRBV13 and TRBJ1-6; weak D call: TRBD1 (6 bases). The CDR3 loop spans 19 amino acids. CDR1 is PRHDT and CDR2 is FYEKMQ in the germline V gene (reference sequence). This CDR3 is CASRLGATGFFESGAAPHF. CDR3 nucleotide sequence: TGTGCCAGCCGCTTGGGGGCGACAGGCTTTTTTGAGAGCGGCGCGGCACCCCACTTT.

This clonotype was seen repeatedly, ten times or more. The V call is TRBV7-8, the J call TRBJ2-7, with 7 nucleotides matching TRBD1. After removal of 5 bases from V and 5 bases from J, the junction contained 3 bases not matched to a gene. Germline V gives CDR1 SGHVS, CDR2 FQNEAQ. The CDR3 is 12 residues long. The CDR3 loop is CASSQTGNEQYF. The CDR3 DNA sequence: TGTGCCAGCAGCCAGACAGGGAACGAGCAGTACTTC. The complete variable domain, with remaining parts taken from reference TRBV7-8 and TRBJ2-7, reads GAGVSQSPRYKVAKRGQDVALRCDPISGHVSLFWYQQALGQGPEFLTYFQNEAQLDKSGLPSDRFFAERPEGSVSTLKIQRTQQEDSAVYLCASSQTGNEQYFGPGTRLTVT.

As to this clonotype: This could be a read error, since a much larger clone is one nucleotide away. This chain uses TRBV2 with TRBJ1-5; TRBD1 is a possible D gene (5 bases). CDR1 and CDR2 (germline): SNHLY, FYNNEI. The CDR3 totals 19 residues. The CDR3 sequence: CAISEDGGWGSYSDQPQHF. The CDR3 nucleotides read TGTGCCATCAGTGAAGATGGGGGGTGGGGGAGCTACTCAGATCAGCCCCAGCATTTT. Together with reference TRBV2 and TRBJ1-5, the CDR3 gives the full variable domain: EPEVTQTPSHQVTQMGQEVILRCVPISNHLYFYWYRQILGQKVEFLVSFYNNEISEKSEIFDDQFSVERPDGSNFTLKIRSTKLEDSAMYFCAISEDGGWGSYSDQPQHFGDGTRLSIL.

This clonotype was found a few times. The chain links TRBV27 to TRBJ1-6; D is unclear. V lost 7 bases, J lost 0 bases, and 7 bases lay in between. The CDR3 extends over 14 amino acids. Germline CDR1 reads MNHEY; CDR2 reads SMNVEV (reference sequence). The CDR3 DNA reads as TGTGCCAGCACGGGGAGCTCCTATAATTCACCCCTCCACTTT. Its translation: CASTGSSYNSPLHF.

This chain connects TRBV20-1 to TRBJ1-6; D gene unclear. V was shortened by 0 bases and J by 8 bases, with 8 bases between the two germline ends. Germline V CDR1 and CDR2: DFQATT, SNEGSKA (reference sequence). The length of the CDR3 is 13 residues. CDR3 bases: TGCAGTGCTAGAGATCCTTACGATTCACCCCTCCACTTT. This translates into CSARDPYDSPLHF.

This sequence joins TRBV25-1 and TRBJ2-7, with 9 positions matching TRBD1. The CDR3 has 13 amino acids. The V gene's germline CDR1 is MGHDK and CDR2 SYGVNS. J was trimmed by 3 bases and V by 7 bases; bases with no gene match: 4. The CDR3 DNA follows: TGTGCCAGCATCGAGACAGGGGGCTACGAGCAGTACTTC. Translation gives CASIETGGYEQYF.

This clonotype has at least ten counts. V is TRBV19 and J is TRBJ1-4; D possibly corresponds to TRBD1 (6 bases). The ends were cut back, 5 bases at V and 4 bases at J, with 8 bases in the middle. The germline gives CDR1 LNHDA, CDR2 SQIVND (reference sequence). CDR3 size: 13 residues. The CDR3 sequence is CASSLQGNEKLFF. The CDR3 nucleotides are TGTGCCAGTAGTCTACAGGGTAATGAAAAACTGTTTTTT.

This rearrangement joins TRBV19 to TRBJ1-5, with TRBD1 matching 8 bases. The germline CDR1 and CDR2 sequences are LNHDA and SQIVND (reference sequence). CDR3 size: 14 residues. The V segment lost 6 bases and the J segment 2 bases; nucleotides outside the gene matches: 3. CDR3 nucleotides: TGTGCCAGTAGAGGGACAGGCCGCAATCAGCCCCAGCATTTT. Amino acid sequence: CASRGTGRNQPQHF.

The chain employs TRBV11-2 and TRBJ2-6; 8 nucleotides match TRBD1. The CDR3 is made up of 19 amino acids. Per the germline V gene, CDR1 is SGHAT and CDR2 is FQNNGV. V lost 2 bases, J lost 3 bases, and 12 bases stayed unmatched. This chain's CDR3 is CASSLPHAGGAGGANVLTF. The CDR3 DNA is TGTGCCAGCAGCTTACCCCACGCAGGGGGCGCTGGTGGGGCCAACGTCCTGACTTTC.

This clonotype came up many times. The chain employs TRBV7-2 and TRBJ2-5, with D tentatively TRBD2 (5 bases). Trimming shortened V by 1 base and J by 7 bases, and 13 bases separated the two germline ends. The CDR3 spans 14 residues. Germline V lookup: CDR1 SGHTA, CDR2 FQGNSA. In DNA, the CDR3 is TGTGCCAGCAGCTTAGAGTTGGGGAGCGGGACCCAGTACTTC. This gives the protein CASSLELGSGTQYF. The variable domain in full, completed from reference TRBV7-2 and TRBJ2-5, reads GAGVSQSPSNKVTEKGKDVELRCDPISGHTALYWYRQSLGQGLEFLIYFQGNSAPDKSGLPSDRFSAERTGGSVSTLTIQRTQQEDSAVYLCASSLELGSGTQYFGPGTRLLVL.

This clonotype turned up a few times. In nucleotides, the CDR3 is TGTGCCAGCAGTTACGTGGGACAGGGGGGGACTGAAGCTTTCTTT. Translating gives CASSYVGQGGTEAFF. The rearrangement joins TRBV6-5 to TRBJ1-1; TRBD1 agrees at 11 bases. V lost 2 bases, J lost 5 bases, and 4 bases stayed unmatched. The CDR3 is 15 residues long. Germline-derived CDR1 and CDR2 are MNHEY and SVGAGI.

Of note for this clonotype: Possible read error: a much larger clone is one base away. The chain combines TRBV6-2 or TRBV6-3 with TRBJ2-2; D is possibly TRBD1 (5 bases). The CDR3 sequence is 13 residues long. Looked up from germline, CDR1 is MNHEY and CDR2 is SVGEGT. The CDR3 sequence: CASTVTDTEELFF. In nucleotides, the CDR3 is TGTGCCAGTACGGTAACGGACACCGAGGAGCTGTTTTTT.